This record looks at one T cell receptor beta chain sequence and its context. In the same sample, other DNA sequences code for this CDR3. In nominal health when sampled, donors likely had unrecorded immune exposures nonetheless. This sample was included in a study of cytomegalovirus exposure and HLA in healthy donors. The CDR3 totals 10 residues. Trimming stripped 2 bases from V and 14 bases from J, with 10 bases between. CDR1 is SQVTM, CDR2 ANQGSEA, per germline. It was with 60 Vbeta and 13 Jbeta primers that the PCR ran. The table came from immunoSEQ multiplex PCR; TCRdb's copy has only in-frame clones and leaves some out. The sample table includes over 100,000 clones.

The chain couples TRBV29-1 to TRBJ2-1; D perhaps matches TRBD2 (5 bases). The sample was PBMCs. The TCR originated in a man aged 35-49 years in good health and CMV-seropositive. This CDR3 reads CSVEQEVEFF. CDR3 bases: TGCAGCGTTGAACAGGAGGTGGAGTTCTTC.